Each of the 5 T cell receptor beta chains below was sequenced from the same sample in a study of T cell repertoires in cytomegalovirus infection. Using its own MiXCR run on the reads, TCRdb lists one record per CDR3 protein. This sample carries around 450,000 distinct CDR3 sequences, 30% to 40% of them seen once, and the ten largest clones take roughly 13%. The sample was PBMCs. Receptors originate from a human donor in good health (CMV status not recorded). Some clones in this sample may be carry-over from other donors' samples.

The chain uses TRBV28 and TRBJ1-5, with D perhaps TRBD1 (6 bases). The CDR3 contains 16 residues. Germline loops: CDR1 MDHEN, CDR2 SYDVKM. V was pared by 1 base and J by 6 bases, with 16 bases between. The CDR3 spells CASSLLSTGWVQPQHF. The DNA for the CDR3 is TGTGCCAGCAGTTTATTGTCTACAGGGTGGGTTCAGCCCCAGCATTTT.

In this sample, this clonotype turned up a few times. V is TRBV7-8 and J is TRBJ2-3, with a tentative D call TRBD2 (6 bases). Deletions cut 2 bases from V and 0 bases from J, with 9 bases between. The CDR3 sequence is 15 residues long. Germline lookup yields CDR1 SGHVS and CDR2 FQNEAQ. DNA of the CDR3: TGTGCCAGCAGCTTACGGGAGACTAGCACAGATACGCAGTATTTT. Its translation is CASSLRETSTDTQYF.

As for this clonotype: At one of its ends the junction is not consistent with the germline gene, which may arise from a read error. The chain is built from TRBV7-2 and TRBJ2-3, with a tentative D call TRBD2 (5 bases). Germline V gene data show CDR1 as SGHTA and CDR2 as FQGNSA. CDR3 length equals 17 residues. The DNA of the CDR3 is TGTGCCAGAAGCTTAAGCGGCAGCTGGGGTGCTACAGATACGCAGTATTTT. This sequence encodes CARSLSGSWGATDTQYF.

In this sample, this clonotype turned up many times. CDR3 in DNA: TGTGCCAGCAGCCCAGAGCGGGGGGGCTTTCGCACAGATACGCAGTATTTT. It is translated as CASSPERGGFRTDTQYF. The gene calls are TRBV11-2 and TRBJ2-3; 10 nucleotides align to TRBD2. The CDR3 covers 17 residues. J was trimmed by 1 base and V by 5 bases; bases with no gene match: 9. The V gene's germline CDR1 is SGHAT and CDR2 FQNNGV. Drawing the rest from reference TRBV11-2 and TRBJ2-3, the complete variable domain is EAGVAQSPRYKIIEKRQSVAFWCNPISGHATLYWYQQILGQGPKLLIQFQNNGVVDDSQLPKDRFSAERLKGVDSTLKIQPAKLEDSAVYLCASSPERGGFRTDTQYFGPGTRLTVL.

This clonotype has just a few counts. The CDR3 spells CASRGFGVLTDTQYF. CDR3 nucleotide sequence: TGTGCCAGCCGGGGGTTCGGAGTCCTCACAGATACGCAGTATTTT. The gene calls are TRBV6-1 and TRBJ2-3; the D gene is possibly TRBD2 (6 bases). This CDR3 is built from 15 residues. Trimming cost V 8 bases and J 2 bases, with 17 bases left between them. Germline CDR1 is MNHNS and CDR2 is SASEGT.